These 2 T cell receptor beta chains were all obtained from the same sample, sequenced in a study. One entry per CDR3 protein, called by TCRdb with MiXCR from the RT-PCR reads. The sample holds hundreds of thousands of distinct CDR3 sequences; over 12% are singletons and the top ten take about 3.6%. Sequences were obtained from memory CD4+ T cells from blood. These TCRs come from a female donor in good health, serving as a healthy control.

The gene calls are TRBV29-1 and TRBJ1-1; D not resolved. The V and J ends lost 5 bases and 1 base respectively, with 8 bases between them. Germline assignment: CDR1 SQVTM and CDR2 ANQGSEA. CDR3 length equals 12 residues. In DNA, the CDR3 is TGCAGCGTTTTTGTCAAGAACACTGAAGCTTTCTTT. It translates to CSVFVKNTEAFF.

The chain carries TRBV28 and TRBJ1-2, with 8 bases lining up with TRBD1. Trimming took 5 bases from V and 8 from J; bases not matched to a gene: 7. The CDR3 totals 13 residues. Germline-derived CDR1 and CDR2 are MDHEN and SYDVKM. This CDR3 is CASSNPGGRGYTF. In DNA, the CDR3 is TGTGCCAGCAGTAACCCAGGGGGCCGGGGCTACACCTTC.